This TCR beta chain was identified during a study of cytomegalovirus exposure and HLA in healthy donors (dated by TCRdb to the late 2010s). About the study as a whole: An earlier analysis of roughly 570 of the donors reported over 250 Gb of sequence data and 95 million to 140 million unique TCR beta sequences obtained from around 170 million T cells. To decide whether each TCR beta V gene segment behaved as functional or pseudogenic, an earlier analysis of approximately 600 of the donors relied on high-throughput TCR beta sequencing. Typing coverage differed by locus: A, B, C, DRB1 and DQB1 were typed in about 620-640 donors, DQA1 in approximately 520, DPA1 in around 600, and DPB1 in 450 to 480. Every repertoire in the discovery cohort had been generated on one and the same sequencing platform. A later analysis re-examined previously published TCR beta repertoires from just over 650 donors and added high-resolution HLA genotyping to investigate patterns of TCR occurrence. The study combined high-throughput TCR immunosequencing, statistical association of individual TCRs with disease status, and machine learning to predict cytomegalovirus infection status. Around 330 gigabases of sequencing data and around 85 million unique TCR sequences made up an early release that covered approximately 620 HLA-typed donors. A handful of DR-DQ haplotypes were handled as single units for association and clustering because linkage in the cohort was strong. In addition to the first cohort of around 670 subjects, a separate validation cohort of over 90 different subjects was used. The later analysis used no new phenotypic data to find candidate immune exposures, relying instead on TCR beta sequences and their occurrence across donors. The study aimed to test whether cataloging public T cell receptors could reveal signatures of past pathogen exposure. Of the 350 to 450 genotyped donors, about 80% fell in the genetic ancestry cluster associated with self-reported Caucasian donors. Alongside the repertoire data, information on donor age, sex, ethnicity and CMV serostatus was compiled. On average, roughly 250,000 unique TCR beta nucleotide sequences were sequenced per donor among some 430 genotyped donors of the cohort, with roughly 20% of those sequences being non-productive. The T cell repertoires of several hundred subjects were profiled by immunosequencing and related to cytomegalovirus serostatus. A later genetic analysis used genome-wide SNP genotypes for about 65% of the 666 donors, treating that subset as a discovery cohort. Both class I and class II loci were covered by HLA typing, at four-digit resolution. The investigation overall reported the following: Sequencing depth was assumed to be roughly uniform across donors in the presence/absence analyses, though that assumption may not hold. Most TCR sequences were observed very rarely across donors, whereas some public TCRs were present in many individuals. According to a later analysis, parvovirus B19, influenza, CMV and Epstein-Barr virus appeared linked to several top co-occurrence clusters. A further reported finding was that TCR beta sequences accurately predicted the HLA-A and HLA-B alleles for most subjects in the first cohort. For the cohort, immune exposure information was limited to CMV serostatus. Only TCR beta chains were sequenced in this cohort, and the absence of alpha or paired-chain data limited detectable features. Three of the identified cytomegalovirus-associated TCR beta chains were confirmed in vitro to be specific for cytomegalovirus antigens. Strong co-occurrence of HLA alleles, especially DR and DQ, made assigning TCR associations to individual alleles difficult. The 87-base-pair reads could not distinguish some IMGT-functional V segments, including TRBV6-2 and TRBV6-3, so those segments were excluded. A cluster of highly shared sequence variants was judged likely to be a technical artifact of the sequencing pipeline. An earlier analysis of several hundred of the donors showed that most TCR beta V segments appeared in productive rearrangements either about 90% or about 30% of the time, which broadly matched IMGT annotations. In a later analysis, the rate of TCR association differed among HLA loci, with DRB1 alleles having the most associated TCRs and HLA-C alleles having the fewest. Approximately 16 rarely observed V segments, including chromosome 9 orphons, were excluded from the earlier analysis of about 600 of the donors because counts were too low. Correlated functional status among segregating V segments might reflect linkage disequilibrium, but an unknown experimental factor could not be ruled out. In a later genetic analysis, fewer N-insertions in productive TCRs were reported among donors in an Asian-associated ancestry cluster than the 666-donor mean. The classifier was reported to diagnose cytomegalovirus status with high specificity and sensitivity in both the original and validation cohorts. A later analysis associated approximately 17,000 TCR beta sequences with specific HLA alleles at a false discovery rate of 0.05. Because some donors lacked HLA typing at each locus, the association tests relied only on the typed subset. The study listed over 150 TCR beta chains as associated with cytomegalovirus. Compared with equally common non-associated chains, HLA-associated TCR beta chains in a later analysis were more clonally expanded and had lower generation probabilities. According to the authors, the approach could potentially be generalized to other disease states and immunological phenotypes. In a later genetic analysis, a missense DCLRE1C variant was associated with V-gene and J-gene trimming of TCR beta chains, and the association was replicated in an independent cohort. Most CMV-associated TCR beta chains appeared to be HLA-restricted in a later analysis, and the HLA associations seemed to be driven largely by CMV exposure.

Taken from cysteine to phenylalanine, the CDR3 has 14 residues. Here the CDR3 DNA is all that survives: 42 bases in frame from base 1. V is clipped by 4 bases and J by 5 bases, and the sequence between their germline boundaries is 13 bases long. Via the germline V gene (reference sequence), CDR1 is SSHAT and CDR2 FNYEAQ. The cohort comprised some 680 healthy bone marrow donors. Cohort members were all nominally healthy when sampled, although unrecorded immune exposures were likely present. The donor tested CMV seronegative and was one of the 352 seronegative cohort members. Each donor provided a peripheral blood sample, and peripheral blood mononuclear cells were used for TCR beta sequencing. The Qiagen DNeasy Blood Extraction Kit was used to extract genomic DNA from the blood cell samples. Library generation was performed with the immunoSEQ multiplex PCR assay. A mixture of 60 forward primers for TCR Vbeta segments and 13 reverse primers for TCR Jbeta segments was used in the multiplex PCR. The CDR3 region of rearranged TCR beta genes was amplified from genomic DNA by a multiplex PCR assay. On the Illumina HiSeq System, the amplified TCR beta libraries were sequenced as 87-base-pair reads. The authors processed their data as follows. Across the 600 to 700 repertoires, a later analysis counted approximately 83 million unique TCR beta chains, roughly 11 million of which were shared by at least two donors. To remove PCR and sequencing errors, raw reads were error-corrected and collapsed into unique sequences using a nearest-neighbor algorithm that merged closely related sequences. To assign V, D and J gene segments, CDR3 sequences were aligned to IMGT reference sequences. For a sequence to be retained, a match of at least six nucleotides to both a V gene segment and a J gene segment was required. Rearrangements were classified as productive when the CDR3 lacked stop codons and remained in frame with V and J, and all other rearrangements were classified as non-productive. Following IMGT convention, CDR3 was defined as the stretch from the second conserved V-encoded cysteine to the conserved J-encoded phenylalanine. The earlier analysis of more than 450 of the donors excluded sequences that lacked an unambiguous match to a single V gene segment. An earlier analysis of some 500 of the donors classified V segments as functional when productive rearrangements were above 56.7% and as segregating when the standard deviation between donors was above 5%. A statistical classification framework was built for diagnosing cytomegalovirus status from the catalog of TCR beta chain sequences. A later analysis assigned V and J genes by comparing TCR nucleotide sequences with IMGT/GENE-DB human TR gene sequences. Using the TCRdist pipeline, a later analysis assigned CDR3 sequences along with most-parsimonious VDJ recombination scenarios. In a later analysis, each TCR beta chain was defined by its CDR3 amino acid sequence together with its V-gene family, and reads without a unique V-gene family were excluded. A later analysis removed 500 to 600 highly shared, low-generation-probability nucleotide sequences to deal with suspected cross-contamination and a sequencing artifact. In a later analysis, a clonal expansion index was calculated for each public chain from normalized within-repertoire ranks of inferred template counts. In a later analysis, generation probabilities were computed using a VDJ recombination model fitted to out-of-frame rearrangements, and the results were checked against IGoR. In a later analysis, TCR-TCR, TCR-HLA and TCR-CMV co-occurrence was scored with hypergeometric tests, and a repertoire-size bias correction was applied to TCR pairs. To estimate false discovery rates, a later analysis permuted the HLA or CMV assignments 20 times. In a later analysis, co-occurring TCRs were grouped with DBSCAN, and TCRdist sequence similarity was added when clustering was performed within HLA-allele-positive subsets. For co-occurrence clustering, repertoires with fewer than 30,000 or more than 120,000 public chains were excluded, along with five or six repertoires with anomalous nucleotide sharing. TCRdb stores this immuneACCESS table with in-frame sequences only. Part of the clones is absent; in the studies checked, under half of the shortfall reflects unresolved V genes, and no reason is known for the rest. V, J and clone size derive from that table, while D and trimming were established from the DNA sequence. This sample lists roughly 160,000 clones; about 80% were detected once. Approximately 4.8% of the sample goes to the ten largest clones.

In regard to this clone: The specificity of this receptor is unknown. Base qualities are not at hand, and no much larger clone is one base apart.

The rearrangement joined TRBV7-7 to TRBJ2-3; 7 matching bases give a weak D call of TRBD2. This TCR was sampled from a man younger than 40 in good health and CMV-seronegative. The sample taken for sequencing was PBMCs. The DNA sequence follows: TGTGCCAGCAGCTACGGGGGGCGGGGAGATACGCAGTATTTT. This yields the protein CASSYGGRGDTQYF.